This T cell receptor beta chain was recovered during a study of blood T cell repertoires in COVID-19. In the study overall: PBMCs, B-cell-depleted T cells, or T cells provided the cDNA or gDNA that made up the material.

Authors' analysis steps: Amplification with reference gene primers provided the estimates of nucleated cell counts. Profiled with immunoSEQ multiplex PCR; TCRdb holds only in-frame clones, not every one. Clone size and V and J calls were adopted from that table, with D and trimming inferred from the DNA. In the table there are under 300,000 clones, 85% to 90% of which are singletons. Germline V gene lookup returns CDR1 SGHRS and CDR2 YFSETQ. V gave up 1 base and J gave up 0 bases; unmatched junction bases: 6. The CDR3 consists of 16 residues. This sequence was found in a woman in her 70s with active or convalescent COVID-19. Source material: peripheral blood. This chain links TRBV5-1 with TRBJ1-1; 7 bases agree with TRBD1. DNA for the CDR3: TGCGCCAGCAGCTTGCGGGACAGAGTTTTGAACACTGAAGCTTTCTTT. It specifies CASSLRDRVLNTEAFF. The whole variable domain, filled in from reference TRBV5-1 and TRBJ1-1, reads KAGVTQTPRYLIKTRGQQVTLSCSPISGHRSVSWYQQTPGQGLQFLFEYFSETQRNKGNFPGRFSGRQFSNSRSEMNVSTLELGDSALYLCASSLRDRVLNTEAFFGQGTRLTVV.